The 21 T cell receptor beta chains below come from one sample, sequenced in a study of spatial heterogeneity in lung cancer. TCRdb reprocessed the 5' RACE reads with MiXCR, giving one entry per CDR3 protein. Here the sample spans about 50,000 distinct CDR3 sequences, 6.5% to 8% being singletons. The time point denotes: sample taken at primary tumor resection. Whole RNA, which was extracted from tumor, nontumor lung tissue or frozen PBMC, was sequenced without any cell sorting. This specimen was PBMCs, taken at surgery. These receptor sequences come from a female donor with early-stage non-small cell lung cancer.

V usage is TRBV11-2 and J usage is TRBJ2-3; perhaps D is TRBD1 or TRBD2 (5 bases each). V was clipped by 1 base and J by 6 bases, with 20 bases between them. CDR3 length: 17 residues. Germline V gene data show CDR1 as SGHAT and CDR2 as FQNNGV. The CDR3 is CASSLVERGTKSDTQYF. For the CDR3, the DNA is TGTGCCAGCAGCTTAGTCGAAAGAGGGACCAAATCGGATACGCAGTATTTT.

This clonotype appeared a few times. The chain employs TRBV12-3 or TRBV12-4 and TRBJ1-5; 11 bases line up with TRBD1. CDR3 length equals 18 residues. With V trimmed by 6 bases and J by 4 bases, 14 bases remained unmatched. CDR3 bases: TGTGCCAGCAGCCGAAGGGCTGGGACAGGGGGACTTAATCAGCCCCAGCATTTT. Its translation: CASSRRAGTGGLNQPQHF.

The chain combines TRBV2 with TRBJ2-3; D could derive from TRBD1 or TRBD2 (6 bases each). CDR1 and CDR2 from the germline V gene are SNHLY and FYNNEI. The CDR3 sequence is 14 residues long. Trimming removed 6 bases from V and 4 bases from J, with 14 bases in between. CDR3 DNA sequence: TGTGCCAGCAGCCCCTTGGGGGGCTCAGATACGCAGTATTTT. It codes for CASSPLGGSDTQYF.

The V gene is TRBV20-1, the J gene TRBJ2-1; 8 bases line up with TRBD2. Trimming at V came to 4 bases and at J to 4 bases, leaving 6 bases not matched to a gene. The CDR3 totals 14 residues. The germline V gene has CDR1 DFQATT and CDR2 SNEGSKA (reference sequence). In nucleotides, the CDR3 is TGCAGTGCTACCGATAGCGGGGTTTACAATGAGCAGTTCTTC. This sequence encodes CSATDSGVYNEQFF.

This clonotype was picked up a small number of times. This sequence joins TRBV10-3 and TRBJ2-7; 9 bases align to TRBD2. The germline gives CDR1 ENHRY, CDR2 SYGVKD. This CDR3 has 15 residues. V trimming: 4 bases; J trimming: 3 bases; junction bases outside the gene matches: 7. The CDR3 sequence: CAISGSGGGVYEQYF. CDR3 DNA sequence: TGTGCCATCAGTGGTAGTGGCGGGGGGGTCTACGAGCAGTACTTC.

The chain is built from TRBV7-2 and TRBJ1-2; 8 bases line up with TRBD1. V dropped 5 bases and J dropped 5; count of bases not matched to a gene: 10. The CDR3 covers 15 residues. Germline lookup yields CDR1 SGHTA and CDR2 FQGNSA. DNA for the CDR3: TGTGCCAGCAGCCCAGACGCCAACAGGGGGTATGGCTACACCTTC. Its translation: CASSPDANRGYGYTF.

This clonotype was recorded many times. CDR3 loop: CASKLAANTGELFF. CDR3 nucleotides: TGTGCCAGCAAGTTAGCGGCGAACACCGGGGAGCTGTTTTTT. This chain connects TRBV6-2 or TRBV6-3 to TRBJ2-2, with D possibly TRBD2 on 6 matching bases. Trimming removed 7 bases at V and 0 bases at J, with 9 bases between. Per the germline V gene, CDR1 is MNHEY and CDR2 is SVGEGT. The CDR3 sequence is 14 residues long.

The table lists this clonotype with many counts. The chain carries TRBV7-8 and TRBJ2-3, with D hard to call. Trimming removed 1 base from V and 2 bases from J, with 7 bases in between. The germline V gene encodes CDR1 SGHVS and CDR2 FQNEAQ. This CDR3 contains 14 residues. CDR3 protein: CASSLGTATDTQYF. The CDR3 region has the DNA TGTGCCAGCAGCTTAGGGACGGCCACAGATACGCAGTATTTT.

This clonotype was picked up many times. The CDR3 reads CASTFFRGGGSGYTF. CDR3 nucleotide sequence: TGTGCCAGCACTTTTTTCAGGGGGGGGGGATCAGGCTACACCTTC. The chain combines TRBV12-3 or TRBV12-4 with TRBJ1-2; the match to TRBD1 covers 7 bases. The V and J ends lost 7 bases and 8 bases, in that order; junction bases with no gene match: 16. The CDR3 is made up of 15 amino acids.

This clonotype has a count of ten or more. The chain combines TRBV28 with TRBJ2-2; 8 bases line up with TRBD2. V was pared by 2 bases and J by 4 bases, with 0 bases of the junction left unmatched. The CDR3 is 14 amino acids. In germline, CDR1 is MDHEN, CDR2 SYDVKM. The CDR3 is CASSLAGGTGELFF. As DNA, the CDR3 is TGTGCCAGCAGTTTAGCGGGGGGCACCGGGGAGCTGTTTTTT. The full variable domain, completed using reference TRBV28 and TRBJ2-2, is DVKVTQSSRYLVKRTGEKVFLECVQDMDHENMFWYRQDPGLGLRLIYFSYDVKMKEKGDIPEGYSVSREKKERFSLILESASTNQTSMYLCASSLAGGTGELFFGEGSRLTVL.

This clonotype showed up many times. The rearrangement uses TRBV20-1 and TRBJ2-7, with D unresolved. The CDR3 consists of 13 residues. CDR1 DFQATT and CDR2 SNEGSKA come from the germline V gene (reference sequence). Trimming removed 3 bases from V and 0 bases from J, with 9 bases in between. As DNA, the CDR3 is TGCAGTGCTAGGACCGCAAGCTCCTACGAGCAGTACTTC. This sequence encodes CSARTASSYEQYF.

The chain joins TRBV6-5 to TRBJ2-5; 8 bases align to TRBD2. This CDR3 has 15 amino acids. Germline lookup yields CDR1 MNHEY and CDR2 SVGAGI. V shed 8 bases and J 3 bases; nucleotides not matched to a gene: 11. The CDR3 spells CASGWMPAGEETQYF. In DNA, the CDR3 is TGTGCCAGCGGGTGGATGCCAGCGGGGGAAGAGACCCAGTACTTC.

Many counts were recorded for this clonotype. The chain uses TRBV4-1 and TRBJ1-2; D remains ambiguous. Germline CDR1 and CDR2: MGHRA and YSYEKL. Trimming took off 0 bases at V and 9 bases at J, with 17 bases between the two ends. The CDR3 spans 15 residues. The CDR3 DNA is TGCGCCAGCAGCCAAGATCCCGGGGAGGTCGGGAGCTACACCTTC. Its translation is CASSQDPGEVGSYTF.

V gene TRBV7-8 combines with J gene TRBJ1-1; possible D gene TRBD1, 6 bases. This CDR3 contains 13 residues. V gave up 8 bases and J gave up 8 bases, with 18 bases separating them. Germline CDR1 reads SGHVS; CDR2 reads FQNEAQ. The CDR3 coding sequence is TGTGCCAGCGGCCTTACAGGGCAGGGGGAAGCTTTCTTT. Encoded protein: CASGLTGQGEAFF.

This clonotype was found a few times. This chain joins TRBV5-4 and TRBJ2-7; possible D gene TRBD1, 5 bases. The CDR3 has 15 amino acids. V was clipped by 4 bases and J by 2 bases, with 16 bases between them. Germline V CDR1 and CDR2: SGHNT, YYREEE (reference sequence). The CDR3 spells CASSPAVTAAYEQYF. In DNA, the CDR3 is TGTGCCAGCAGCCCGGCCGTGACAGCAGCCTACGAGCAGTACTTC.

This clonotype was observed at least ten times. The CDR3 is CASSSTGTHEQYF. CDR3 DNA sequence: TGTGCCAGCAGCTCGACAGGGACCCACGAGCAGTACTTC. The rearrangement links TRBV5-4 to TRBJ2-7, with 7 bases lining up with TRBD1. This CDR3 has 13 residues. J gave up 5 bases and V 3 bases, and 5 bases lay outside the gene matches. Germline values: CDR1 SGHNT, CDR2 YYREEE (reference sequence).

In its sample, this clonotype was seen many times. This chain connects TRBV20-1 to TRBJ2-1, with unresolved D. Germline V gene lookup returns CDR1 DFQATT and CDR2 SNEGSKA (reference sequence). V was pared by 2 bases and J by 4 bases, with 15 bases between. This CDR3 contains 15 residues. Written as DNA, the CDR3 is TGCAGTGCTAGATCGGCCCGTTCCCTTTACAATGAGCAGTTCTTC. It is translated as CSARSARSLYNEQFF.

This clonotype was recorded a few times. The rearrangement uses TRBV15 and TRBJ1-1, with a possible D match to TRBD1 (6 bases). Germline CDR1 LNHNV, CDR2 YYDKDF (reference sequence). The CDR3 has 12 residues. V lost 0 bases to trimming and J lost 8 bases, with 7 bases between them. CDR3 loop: CATSRDTGEAFF. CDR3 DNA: TGTGCCACCAGCAGAGATACAGGGGAAGCTTTCTTT.

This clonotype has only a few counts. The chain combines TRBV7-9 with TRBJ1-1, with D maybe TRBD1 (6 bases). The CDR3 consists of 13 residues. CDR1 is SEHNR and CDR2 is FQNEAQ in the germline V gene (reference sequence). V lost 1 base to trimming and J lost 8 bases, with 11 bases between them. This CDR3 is CASSLVGALEAFF. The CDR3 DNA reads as TGTGCCAGCAGCTTAGTGGGGGCTTTGGAAGCTTTCTTT. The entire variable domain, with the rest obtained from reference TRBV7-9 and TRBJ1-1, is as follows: DTGVSQNPRHKITKRGQNVTFRCDPISEHNRLYWYRQTLGQGPEFLTYFQNEAQLEKSRLLSDRFSAERPKGSFSTLEIQRTEQGDSAMYLCASSLVGALEAFFGQGTRLTVV.

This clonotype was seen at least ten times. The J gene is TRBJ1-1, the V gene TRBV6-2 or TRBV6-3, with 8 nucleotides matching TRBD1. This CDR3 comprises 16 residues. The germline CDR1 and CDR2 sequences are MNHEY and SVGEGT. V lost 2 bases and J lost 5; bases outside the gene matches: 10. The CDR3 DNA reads TGTGCCAGCAGTTACAATCCAGGGGGCGCTTGGACTGAAGCTTTCTTT. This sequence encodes CASSYNPGGAWTEAFF.

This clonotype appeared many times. The CDR3 coding sequence is TGTGCCAGCAGCCAAGAATCCGTCATGAACACTGAAGCTTTCTTT. Translating gives CASSQESVMNTEAFF. The chain joins TRBV4-2 to TRBJ1-1; D call uncertain. Trimming removed 0 bases from V and 0 bases from J, with 8 bases in between. The V gene's germline CDR1 is LGHNA and CDR2 YNFKEQ. The CDR3 length is 15 residues.